This T cell receptor (beta chain) was found in a study of blood T cell repertoires in COVID-19. Study-wide context: Acute-phase and convalescent COVID-19 samples originated in the United States, Italy and Spain. Nucleic acid was either cDNA or gDNA, and it came from T cells, B-cell-depleted T cells, or PBMCs.

This clone has just a few counts. This CDR3 is 16 amino acids long. With V trimmed by 7 bases and J by 4 bases, 10 bases remained unmatched. Germline V gives CDR1 MGHRA, CDR2 YSYEKL. Original analysis: How many nucleated cells were present was estimated from reference gene primer amplification. Assay: immunoSEQ multiplex PCR; the TCRdb copy retains only in-frame clones and omits some. V, J and clone size are taken as reported in that table, and D and trimming were inferred from the DNA itself. This table holds tens of thousands of clones, roughly 91% found once. The receptor's source is a woman in her forties or fifties in a cohort sampled during active COVID-19. Sequenced sample: peripheral blood. This rearrangement joins TRBV4-1 to TRBJ2-2; 9 nucleotides align to TRBD1. The CDR3 DNA is TGCGCCAGCATGGGGACAGGGAGGAGTGGCACCGGGGAGCTGTTTTTT. As protein: CASMGTGRSGTGELFF.